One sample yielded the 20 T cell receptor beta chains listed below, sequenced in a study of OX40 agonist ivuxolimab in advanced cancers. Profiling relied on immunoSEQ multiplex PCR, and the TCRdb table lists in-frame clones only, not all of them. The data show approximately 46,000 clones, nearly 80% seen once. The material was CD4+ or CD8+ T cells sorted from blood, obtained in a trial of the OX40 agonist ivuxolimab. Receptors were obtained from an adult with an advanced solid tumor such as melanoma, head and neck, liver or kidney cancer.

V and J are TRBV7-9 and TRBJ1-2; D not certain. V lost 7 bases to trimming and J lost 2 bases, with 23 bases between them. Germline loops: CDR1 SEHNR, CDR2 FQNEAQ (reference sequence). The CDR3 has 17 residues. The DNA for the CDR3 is TGTGCCAGCACCCCGGCCACCCTAAATCCCCTGAACTATGGCTACACCTTC. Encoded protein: CASTPATLNPLNYGYTF.

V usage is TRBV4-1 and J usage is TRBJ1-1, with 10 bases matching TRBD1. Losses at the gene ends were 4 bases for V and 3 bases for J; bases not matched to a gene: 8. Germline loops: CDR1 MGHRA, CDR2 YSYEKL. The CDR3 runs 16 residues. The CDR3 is CASSPLRGTGDTEAFF. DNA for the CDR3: TGCGCCAGCAGCCCGCTCAGGGGGACAGGGGACACTGAAGCTTTCTTT.

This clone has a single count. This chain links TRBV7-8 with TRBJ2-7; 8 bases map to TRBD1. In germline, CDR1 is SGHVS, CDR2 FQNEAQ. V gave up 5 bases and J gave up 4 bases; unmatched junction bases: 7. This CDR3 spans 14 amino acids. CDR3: CASSARQGWYEQYF. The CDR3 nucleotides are TGTGCCAGCAGCGCCCGACAGGGGTGGTACGAGCAGTACTTC.

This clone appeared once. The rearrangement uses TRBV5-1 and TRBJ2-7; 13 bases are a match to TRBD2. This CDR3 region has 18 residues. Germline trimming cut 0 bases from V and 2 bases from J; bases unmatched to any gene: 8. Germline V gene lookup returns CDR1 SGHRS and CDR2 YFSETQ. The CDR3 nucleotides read TGCGCCAGCAGCTTGGCACTAGCGGGAGGGCCCTTTGCCTACGAGCAGTACTTC. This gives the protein CASSLALAGGPFAYEQYF. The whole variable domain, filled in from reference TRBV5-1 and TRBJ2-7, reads KAGVTQTPRYLIKTRGQQVTLSCSPISGHRSVSWYQQTPGQGLQFLFEYFSETQRNKGNFPGRFSGRQFSNSRSEMNVSTLELGDSALYLCASSLALAGGPFAYEQYFGPGTRLTVT.

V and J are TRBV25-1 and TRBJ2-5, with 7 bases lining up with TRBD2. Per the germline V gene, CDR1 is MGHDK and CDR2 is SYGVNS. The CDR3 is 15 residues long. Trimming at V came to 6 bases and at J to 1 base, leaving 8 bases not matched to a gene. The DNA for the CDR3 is TGTGCCAGCAGACGTGGGGGGGGAAGCCAAGAGACCCAGTACTTC. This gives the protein CASRRGGGSQETQYF.

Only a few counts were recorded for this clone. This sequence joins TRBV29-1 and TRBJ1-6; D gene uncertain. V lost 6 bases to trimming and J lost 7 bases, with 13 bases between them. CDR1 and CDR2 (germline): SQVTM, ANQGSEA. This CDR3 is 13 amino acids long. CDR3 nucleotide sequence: TGCAGCGTCGCACTAAGCATGAATTCACCCCTCCACTTT. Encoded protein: CSVALSMNSPLHF.

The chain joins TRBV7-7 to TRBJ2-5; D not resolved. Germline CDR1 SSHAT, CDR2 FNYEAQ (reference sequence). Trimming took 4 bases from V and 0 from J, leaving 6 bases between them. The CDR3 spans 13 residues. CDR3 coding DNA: TGTGCCAGCAGCTCCCCGAACCAAGAGACCCAGTACTTC. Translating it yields CASSSPNQETQYF.

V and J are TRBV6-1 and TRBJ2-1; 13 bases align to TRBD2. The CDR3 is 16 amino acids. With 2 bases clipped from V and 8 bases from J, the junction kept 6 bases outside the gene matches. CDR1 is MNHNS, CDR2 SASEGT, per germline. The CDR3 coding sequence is TGTGCCAGCAGTGAATTAAAACTAGCGGGAGGGGATGAGCAGTTCTTC. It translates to CASSELKLAGGDEQFF.

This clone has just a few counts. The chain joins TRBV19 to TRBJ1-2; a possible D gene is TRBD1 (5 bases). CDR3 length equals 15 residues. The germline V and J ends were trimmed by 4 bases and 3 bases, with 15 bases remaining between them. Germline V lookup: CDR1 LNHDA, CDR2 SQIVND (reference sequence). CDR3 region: CASSSTGRQDYGYTF. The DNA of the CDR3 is TGTGCCAGTAGTAGCACGGGACGCCAGGACTATGGCTACACCTTC. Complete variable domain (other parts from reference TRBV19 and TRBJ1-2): DGGITQSPKYLFRKEGQNVTLSCEQNLNHDAMYWYRQDPGQGLRLIYYSQIVNDFQKGDIAEGYSVSREKKESFPLTVTSAQKNPTAFYLCASSSTGRQDYGYTFGSGTRLTVV.

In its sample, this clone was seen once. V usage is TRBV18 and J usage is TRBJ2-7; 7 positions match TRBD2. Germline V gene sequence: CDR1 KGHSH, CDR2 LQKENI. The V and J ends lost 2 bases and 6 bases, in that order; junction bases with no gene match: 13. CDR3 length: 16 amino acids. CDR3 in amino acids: CASSPGLAVIGGEQYF. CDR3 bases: TGTGCCAGCTCACCAGGGCTAGCGGTGATTGGGGGCGAGCAGTACTTC.

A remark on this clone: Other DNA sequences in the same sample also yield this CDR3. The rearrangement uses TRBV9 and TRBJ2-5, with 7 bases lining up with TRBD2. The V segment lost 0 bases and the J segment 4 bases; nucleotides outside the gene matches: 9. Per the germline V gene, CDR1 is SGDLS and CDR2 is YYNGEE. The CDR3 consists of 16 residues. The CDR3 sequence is CASSVGGGSWGETQYF. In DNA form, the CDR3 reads TGTGCCAGCAGCGTAGGGGGGGGGTCCTGGGGAGAGACCCAGTACTTC.

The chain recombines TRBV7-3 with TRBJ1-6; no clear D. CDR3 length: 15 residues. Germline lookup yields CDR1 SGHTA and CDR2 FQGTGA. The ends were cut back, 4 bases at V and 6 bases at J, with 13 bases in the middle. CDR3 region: CASSSDRTANSPLHF. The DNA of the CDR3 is TGTGCCAGCAGCTCAGACCGGACGGCTAATTCACCCCTCCACTTT.

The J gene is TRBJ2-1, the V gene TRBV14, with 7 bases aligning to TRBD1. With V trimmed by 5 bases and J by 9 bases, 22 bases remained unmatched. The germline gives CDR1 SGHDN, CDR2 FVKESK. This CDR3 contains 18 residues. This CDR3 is CASSGRDSFGPGIGEQFF. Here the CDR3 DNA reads TGTGCCAGCAGCGGACGGGACAGTTTTGGCCCGGGAATAGGTGAGCAGTTCTTC.

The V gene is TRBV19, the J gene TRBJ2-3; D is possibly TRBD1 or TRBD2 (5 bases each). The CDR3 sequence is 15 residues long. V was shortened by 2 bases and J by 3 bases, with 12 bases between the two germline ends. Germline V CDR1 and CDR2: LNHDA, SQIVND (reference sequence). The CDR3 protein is CASSISRDPTDTQYF. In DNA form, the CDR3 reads TGTGCCAGTAGTATAAGTAGGGACCCGACAGATACGCAGTATTTT.

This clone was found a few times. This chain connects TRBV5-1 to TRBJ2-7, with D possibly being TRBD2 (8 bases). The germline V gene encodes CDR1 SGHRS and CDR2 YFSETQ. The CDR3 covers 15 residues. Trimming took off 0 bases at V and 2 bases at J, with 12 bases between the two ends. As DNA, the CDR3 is TGCGCCAGCAGCTTGGCGGGAGGGGGCCCCTACGAGCAGTACTTC. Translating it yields CASSLAGGGPYEQYF. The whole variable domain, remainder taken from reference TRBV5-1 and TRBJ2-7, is KAGVTQTPRYLIKTRGQQVTLSCSPISGHRSVSWYQQTPGQGLQFLFEYFSETQRNKGNFPGRFSGRQFSNSRSEMNVSTLELGDSALYLCASSLAGGGPYEQYFGPGTRLTVT.

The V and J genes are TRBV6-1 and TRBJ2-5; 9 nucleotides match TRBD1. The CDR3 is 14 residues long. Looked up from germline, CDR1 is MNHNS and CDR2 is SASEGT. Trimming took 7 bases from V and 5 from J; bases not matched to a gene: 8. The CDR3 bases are TGTGCCAGCACCCACACAGGGGGCGGTGAGACCCAGTACTTC. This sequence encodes CASTHTGGGETQYF.

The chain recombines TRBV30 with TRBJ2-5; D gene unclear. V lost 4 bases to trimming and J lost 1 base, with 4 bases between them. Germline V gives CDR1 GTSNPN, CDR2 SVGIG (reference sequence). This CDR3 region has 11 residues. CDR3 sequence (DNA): TGTGCCTGGAATGTCCAAGAGACCCAGTACTTC. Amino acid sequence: CAWNVQETQYF.

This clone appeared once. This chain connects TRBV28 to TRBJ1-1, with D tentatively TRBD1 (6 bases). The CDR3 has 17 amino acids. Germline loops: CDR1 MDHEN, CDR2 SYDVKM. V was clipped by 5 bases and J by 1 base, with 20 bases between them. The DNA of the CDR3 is TGTGCCAGCAGTCCAGGCGGCTGGGGGCGGGGGAACACTGAAGCTTTCTTT. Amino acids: CASSPGGWGRGNTEAFF.

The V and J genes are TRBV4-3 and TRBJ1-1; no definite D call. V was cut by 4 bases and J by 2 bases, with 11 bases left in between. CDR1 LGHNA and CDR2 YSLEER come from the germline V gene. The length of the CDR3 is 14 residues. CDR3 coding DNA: TGCGCCAGCAGCCCGCGCGGCACAAACACTGAAGCTTTCTTT. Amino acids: CASSPRGTNTEAFF.

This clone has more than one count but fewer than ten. The CDR3, as DNA: TGTGCCAGCAGCCCGGGACAAGGCCTGAGAGTGAACACTGAAGCTTTCTTT. It is translated as CASSPGQGLRVNTEAFF. The chain joins TRBV7-9 to TRBJ1-1, with D tentatively TRBD1 (6 bases). V lost 5 bases and J 0 bases, leaving 19 bases between the germline ends. This CDR3 spans 17 amino acids. Germline lookup yields CDR1 SEHNR and CDR2 FQNEAQ (reference sequence).